Listed here is a single T cell receptor beta chain. In the study's own analysis: Amplified reference gene primers provided the basis for estimating nucleated cell counts. Repertoires were generated with immunoSEQ multiplex PCR, while TCRdb's copy carries only in-frame clones and drops some. V and J calls and clone size follow that table, whereas D and trimming were derived from the DNA. The sample includes more than 45,000 clones, 75% to 90% of them seen just once. These data belong to a study of blood T cell repertoires in COVID-19. Study background: The cDNA or gDNA used as material had been derived from T cells, B-cell-depleted T cells, or PBMCs.

The germline V gene has CDR1 SGHRS and CDR2 YFSETQ. With 4 bases removed from V and 3 bases from J, the gap between germline ends came to 14 bases. This CDR3 spans 16 amino acids. This clonotype was sampled from a human donor in a cohort sampled during active COVID-19. This chain joins TRBV5-1 and TRBJ2-6; weak D call: TRBD2 (6 bases). Sequencing was done on a sample of peripheral blood. The CDR3 sequence is CASSPAAGLGANVLTF. The CDR3 DNA follows: TGCGCCAGCAGCCCCGCCGCGGGGCTTGGGGCCAACGTCCTGACTTTC.